Below are 7 T cell receptor beta chains sequenced from a single sample in a study of blood T cells in healthy people across ages. A second about 6 to 12 cycle PCR used barcoded and J-beta primers. Using its own MiXCR run on the 5' RACE reads, TCRdb lists one record per CDR3 protein. The table has roughly 700,000 distinct CDR3 sequences, roughly 30% seen once. The sample consisted of blood. Source of these receptors: a woman older than 75 in good health.

The chain combines TRBV10-3 with TRBJ2-4, with TRBD1 as a possible D gene (6 bases). The J call may be faulty, since TRBJ2-7 better matches the DNA end. Germline V gives CDR1 ENHRY, CDR2 SYGVKD. This CDR3 has 14 amino acids. This CDR3 reads CAISAPGQPYEQYF. CDR3 nucleotides: TGTGCCATCAGCGCCCCCGGACAGCCCTACGAGCAGTACTTC.

This clonotype was found a few times. A clone one base away is much larger, so this may be a read error. The chain combines TRBV5-1 with TRBJ2-1; D is undetermined. The J call is in doubt because the DNA end fits TRBJ2-7 better. CDR1 and CDR2 from the germline V gene are SGHRS and YFSETQ. The CDR3 is made up of 16 amino acids. The CDR3 is CASSLAGKSSYNEQYF. CDR3 sequence (DNA): TGCGCCAGCAGCTTAGCCGGCAAGAGCTCCTACAATGAGCAGTACTTC.

The sample holds many counts of this clonotype. V gene TRBV12-3 or TRBV12-4 combines with J gene TRBJ2-1; 10 bases are shared with TRBD2. There are 16 residues in the CDR3. V dropped 5 bases and J dropped 9; count of bases not matched to a gene: 13. The CDR3, as DNA: TGTGCCAGCAGTGAGGGACCTAGCGGGGGTATCACTGAGCAGTTCTTC. Its protein product is CASSEGPSGGITEQFF.

The table lists this clonotype with many counts. The chain carries TRBV29-1 and TRBJ1-1, with D possibly being TRBD1 (6 bases). Trimming left V 7 bases short and J 5 bases short, with 17 bases between. CDR3 length: 13 amino acids. Germline values: CDR1 SQVTM, CDR2 ANQGSEA. The DNA of the CDR3 is TGCAGCGCGGGGAGGGGGGCAAGTACTGAAGCTTTCTTT. The encoded protein is CSAGRGASTEAFF.

This clonotype was seen repeatedly, ten times or more. The chain carries TRBV5-1 and TRBJ2-5; 11 positions match TRBD2. CDR3 length: 17 amino acids. Germline CDR1 is SGHRS and CDR2 is YFSETQ. Trimming removed 3 bases from V and 5 bases from J; junction bases left unmatched: 12. CDR3 in DNA: TGCGCCAGCAGCTCGTCCCTTAGCGGGGGGGTACGCGAGACCCAGTACTTC. As protein: CASSSSLSGGVRETQYF.

The V gene is TRBV11-2, the J gene TRBJ2-1; TRBD1 agrees at 8 bases. The germline V gene encodes CDR1 SGHAT and CDR2 FQNNGV. The CDR3 is 14 residues long. V lost 5 bases to trimming and J lost 7 bases; unmatched junction nucleotides: 7. Here the CDR3 reads CASSIRDRRNEQFF. In DNA form, the CDR3 reads TGTGCCAGCAGCATCCGGGACAGGAGGAATGAGCAGTTCTTC.

This clonotype turned up a few times. This chain uses TRBV7-9 with TRBJ2-4, with a possible D match to TRBD2 (6 bases). The J call may be mistaken, given a closer DNA end match to TRBJ2-7. Germline CDR1 SEHNR, CDR2 FQNEAQ (reference sequence). The length of the CDR3 is 13 residues. CDR3 region: CASSSSGDYEQYF. The CDR3 DNA reads TGTGCCAGCAGCTCGTCGGGGGATTACGAGCAGTACTTC.